In this sample, the clone carrying this TCR beta chain turned up many times. This specimen comes from a study of T cells in Graves' hyperthyroidism and ophthalmopathy. Newly diagnosed patients aged 18 to 65 had hyperthyroidism of under 2 months' duration. The germline gives CDR1 MDHEN, CDR2 SYDVKM. The CDR3 extends over 15 amino acids. The V gene lost 7 bases and the J gene lost 0 bases, with 16 bases spanning the gap. RNA transcripts provided the source from which TCR beta CDR3 regions were amplified. The TCR CDR3 first-round RT-PCR relied on the HTBI primer set. In TCRdb, the multiplex PCR reads were re-called with MiXCR into one record per CDR3 protein. The repertoire holds approximately 520,000 distinct CDR3 sequences, with less than 25% as singletons.

The sample was blood. The receptor's source is a young man with Graves' hyperthyroidism. The chain uses TRBV28 and TRBJ2-7; D possibly uses TRBD1 or TRBD2 (5 bases each). The DNA for the CDR3 is TGTGCCAGCAACATTAGGGGACGGAACTCCTACGAGCAGTACTTC. Translation: CASNIRGRNSYEQYF. The full variable domain, with the rest looked up from reference TRBV28 and TRBJ2-7, is DVKVTQSSRYLVKRTGEKVFLECVQDMDHENMFWYRQDPGLGLRLIYFSYDVKMKEKGDIPEGYSVSREKKERFSLILESASTNQTSMYLCASNIRGRNSYEQYFGPGTRLTVT.